This TCR beta chain was identified during a study of T cells in localized non-small cell lung cancer. General study points: Peak T cell clonality was found in uninvolved adjacent lung, exceeding tumor.

Comment on this clone: Its antigen is undetermined.

Clones were sequenced by immunoSEQ multiplex PCR, and TCRdb holds only the in-frame ones, with some missing. There are approximately 1,300 clones in the sample; 36% occur only once, and around an eighth lies in the top ten. The sequence was collected from a woman aged 18 to 55 with stage I lung adenocarcinoma. Sample: lung tumor tissue, taken before any cancer treatment.

In DNA form, the CDR3 reads TGTGCCAGCTCACCACCGGTGAGGGCGACTGAAGCTTTCTTT. It specifies CASSPPVRATEAFF. The chain carries TRBV18 and TRBJ1-1; no clear D gene. CDR3 size: 14 residues. Germline assignment: CDR1 KGHSH and CDR2 LQKENI. V lost 0 bases, J lost 5 bases, and 10 bases lay in between.